Each of the 30 T cell receptor beta chains below was sequenced from the same sample in a study of Ad26.COV2.S vaccination and SARS-CoV-2 variants. The treatment: roughly 20 received Ad26.COV2.S at low or high dose, single or two shots; 5 received placebo; per-sample allocation not given. The study sampled participants on day 63 after the first vaccine or placebo injection. TCRdb keeps only in-frame clones here, not all; method: immunoSEQ multiplex PCR. The data contain 350,000 to 400,000 clones, over 75% of them singletons. Sequencing was performed on peripheral blood, taken in a trial of Ad26.COV2.S vaccine versus placebo. All receptors derive from a person between 18 and 65 years old who received the Ad26.COV2.S COVID-19 vaccine or a placebo.

The chain links TRBV2 to TRBJ2-5; D remains ambiguous. This CDR3 is 10 amino acids long. CDR1 and CDR2 (germline): SNHLY, FYNNEI. Deletions cut 5 bases from V and 4 bases from J, with 2 bases between. Written as DNA, the CDR3 is TGTGCCAGCAGTTCAGAGACCCAGTACTTC. Its protein is CASSSETQYF.

The chain employs TRBV19 and TRBJ1-2, with D perhaps TRBD1 (5 bases). Trimming pared 3 bases from V and 10 bases from J, leaving 18 bases between. From germline, CDR1 is LNHDA and CDR2 SQIVND (reference sequence). The CDR3 extends over 14 amino acids. CDR3 in amino acids: CASSMGQGLRNYTF. DNA for the CDR3: TGTGCCAGTAGTATGGGGCAGGGCCTGAGGAACTACACCTTC.

V gene TRBV5-8 combines with J gene TRBJ1-6; TRBD1 aligns across 11 bases. This CDR3 region has 17 residues. Germline loops: CDR1 SGHTS, CDR2 YDEGEE. V shed 1 base, J shed 5 bases, and the junction held 5 bases outside the gene matches. The CDR3 here is CASSLSDRGRNNSPLHF. The CDR3 DNA sequence: TGTGCCAGCAGCTTGTCGGACAGGGGGCGCAATAATTCACCCCTCCACTTT.

This chain connects TRBV10-3 to TRBJ2-1, with 10 bases lining up with TRBD1. The CDR3 loop spans 18 amino acids. Germline V gene sequence: CDR1 ENHRY, CDR2 SYGVKD. After removal of 6 bases from V and 7 bases from J, the junction contained 18 bases not matched to a gene. For the CDR3, the DNA is TGTGCCATCAGCCAGGACAGGGGGATAGCGGGTTCGAGAAATGAGCAGTTCTTC. This translates into CAISQDRGIAGSRNEQFF.

This clone has a single count. The chain is built from TRBV6-6 and TRBJ2-7; D is ambiguous. Germline V gene sequence: CDR1 MNHNY, CDR2 SVGAGI (reference sequence). V was trimmed by 6 bases and J by 2 bases, leaving 17 bases between them. The CDR3 is made up of 15 amino acids. CDR3 region: CASRPRGSRAYEQYF. Here the CDR3 DNA reads TGTGCCAGCAGACCTAGAGGATCCCGAGCCTACGAGCAGTACTTC.

The chain recombines TRBV30 with TRBJ2-2, with a tentative D call TRBD2 (5 bases). Trimming pared 5 bases from V and 5 bases from J, leaving 18 bases between. Per germline, CDR1 GTSNPN and CDR2 SVGIG (reference sequence). The CDR3 is made up of 15 amino acids. The chain's CDR3 is CAWAPTGVETGELFF. As DNA, the CDR3 is TGTGCCTGGGCCCCAACCGGGGTAGAAACCGGGGAGCTGTTTTTT.

The CDR3 region is CASSFGINSPLHF. CDR3 in DNA: TGTGCCAGCAGCTTCGGCATAAATTCACCCCTCCACTTT. The V gene is TRBV11-2, the J gene TRBJ1-6; D unclear. With 3 bases removed from V and 7 bases from J, the gap between germline ends came to 7 bases. Germline loops: CDR1 SGHAT, CDR2 FQNNGV. The CDR3 has 13 amino acids.

This CDR3 is CASSDRGRAGANVLTF. CDR3 DNA sequence: TGTGCCAGCTCGGACAGGGGGCGAGCAGGGGCCAACGTCCTGACTTTC. The chain is built from TRBV27 and TRBJ2-6; TRBD1 matches 11 bases. V gave up 8 bases and J gave up 4 bases; unmatched junction bases: 7. CDR3 length: 16 amino acids. Per the germline V gene, CDR1 is MNHEY and CDR2 is SMNVEV (reference sequence).

V gene TRBV6-5 combines with J gene TRBJ2-1; no reliable D call. The CDR3 covers 15 residues. V gave up 0 bases and J gave up 0 bases, with 6 bases separating them. Germline lookup yields CDR1 MNHEY and CDR2 SVGAGI. In DNA, the CDR3 is TGTGCCAGCAGTTACTCTTACAGCTCCTACAATGAGCAGTTCTTC. It is translated as CASSYSYSSYNEQFF.

The gene calls are TRBV2 and TRBJ2-1; tentatively, D is TRBD1 (6 bases). Trimming cost V 8 bases and J 3 bases, with 14 bases left between them. CDR1 SNHLY and CDR2 FYNNEI come from the germline V gene. The CDR3 length is 14 residues. The CDR3 coding sequence is TGTGCCAGCGCCGGGACACCAGACTACAATGAGCAGTTCTTC. Its translation is CASAGTPDYNEQFF.

The chain links TRBV20-1 to TRBJ2-3; D is possibly TRBD1 (5 bases). V lost 3 bases and J lost 2, with 12 bases in between. The CDR3 consists of 14 residues. Germline CDR1 and CDR2: DFQATT and SNEGSKA (reference sequence). This CDR3 reads CSASHQGVTDTQYF. CDR3 bases: TGCAGTGCTAGTCACCAGGGCGTCACAGATACGCAGTATTTT.

The V call is TRBV2, the J call TRBJ2-5; D may be TRBD2 (5 bases). The germline V and J ends were trimmed by 11 bases and 2 bases, with 15 bases remaining between them. Germline V gene data show CDR1 as SNHLY and CDR2 as FYNNEI. This CDR3 region has 13 residues. CDR3 nucleotide sequence: TGTGCCGCAGGAGGCGCAGAGCAAGAGACCCAGTACTTC. This encodes CAAGGAEQETQYF.

The rearrangement joins TRBV30 to TRBJ1-1; 7 bases are shared with TRBD1. Germline V CDR1 and CDR2: GTSNPN, SVGIG (reference sequence). Unmatched junction bases numbered 1, after V lost 2 bases and J lost 1 base. The CDR3 length is 13 residues. CDR3 DNA sequence: TGTGCCTGGAGTACAGGGGCGAACACTGAAGCTTTCTTT. It specifies CAWSTGANTEAFF.

V usage is TRBV6-5 and J usage is TRBJ2-7, with no clear D. Trimming took 6 bases from V and 0 from J, leaving 9 bases between them. The germline V gene has CDR1 MNHEY and CDR2 SVGAGI. This CDR3 comprises 13 residues. The CDR3 loop is CASRLSVSYEQYF. The CDR3 DNA is TGTGCCAGCAGGCTCAGCGTCTCCTACGAGCAGTACTTC.

The V call is TRBV28, the J call TRBJ2-1; 14 bases match TRBD2. Per the germline V gene, CDR1 is MDHEN and CDR2 is SYDVKM. The CDR3 is 16 amino acids. The trim removed 1 base at V and 8 bases at J, leaving 4 bases unmatched. The CDR3 DNA is TGTGCCAGCAGTTTATTTGGACTAGCGGGAGGTCATGAGCAGTTCTTC. It translates to CASSLFGLAGGHEQFF.

The chain combines TRBV5-6 with TRBJ1-3; D is perhaps TRBD1 (5 bases). Germline loops: CDR1 SGHDT, CDR2 YYEEEE. V lost 4 bases to trimming and J lost 4 bases, with 12 bases between them. The CDR3 is 14 amino acids. CDR3: CASSPLGAGNTIYF. CDR3 DNA: TGTGCCAGCAGCCCCCTCGGGGCAGGAAACACCATATATTTT.

The chain recombines TRBV4-1 with TRBJ1-5; no definite D call. Germline V gene sequence: CDR1 MGHRA, CDR2 YSYEKL. The ends were cut back, 0 bases at V and 0 bases at J, with 9 bases in the middle. The CDR3 runs to 16 residues. The CDR3 sequence is CASSQEGGYSNQPQHF. DNA of the CDR3: TGCGCCAGCAGCCAAGAGGGCGGCTATAGCAATCAGCCCCAGCATTTT.

The rearrangement joins TRBV2 to TRBJ2-3; D not resolved. Germline V gene sequence: CDR1 SNHLY, CDR2 FYNNEI. Trimming left V 6 bases short and J 1 base short, with 11 bases between. This CDR3 comprises 14 residues. CDR3 in amino acids: CASSESGGTDTQYF. The CDR3 DNA follows: TGTGCCAGCAGCGAATCTGGGGGCACAGATACGCAGTATTTT.

V is TRBV11-2 and J is TRBJ2-7; the match to TRBD1 covers 7 bases. The V gene end was trimmed by 1 base and the J gene end by 4 bases; junction bases not matched to a gene: 1. The CDR3 is 13 residues long. Germline V gene sequence: CDR1 SGHAT, CDR2 FQNNGV. The CDR3 loop reads CASSLGDRYEQYF. CDR3 DNA: TGTGCCAGCAGCTTAGGGGACAGATACGAGCAGTACTTC.

The CDR3 sequence is CASSSDRRANEKLFF. The CDR3 DNA is TGTGCCAGCAGTTCTGACCGCCGGGCTAATGAAAAACTGTTTTTT. The rearrangement links TRBV6-5 to TRBJ1-4; D ambiguous. The CDR3 is made up of 15 amino acids. The germline gives CDR1 MNHEY, CDR2 SVGAGI. V lost 4 bases and J 3 bases, leaving 12 bases between the germline ends.

The chain joins TRBV6-5 to TRBJ1-1; D gene unclear. CDR1 is MNHEY and CDR2 is SVGAGI in the germline V gene. V lost 8 bases and J 5 bases, leaving 18 bases between the germline ends. The CDR3 is 14 residues long. The CDR3 sequence is CASLRISGATEAFF. The CDR3 DNA sequence: TGTGCCAGCCTCCGAATTTCAGGTGCGACTGAAGCTTTCTTT.

The chain carries TRBV18 and TRBJ2-1, with TRBD2 identical over 11 bases. Losses at the gene ends were 3 bases for V and 6 bases for J; bases not matched to a gene: 4. Germline CDR1 reads KGHSH; CDR2 reads LQKENI. The CDR3 runs to 15 residues. The CDR3 DNA follows: TGTGCCAGCTCACCTAGCGGGAGGGCCGTCAATGAGCAGTTCTTC. This sequence encodes CASSPSGRAVNEQFF.

The rearrangement links TRBV4-2 to TRBJ2-3; 7 nucleotides line up with TRBD2. In germline, CDR1 is LGHNA, CDR2 YNFKEQ. CDR3 length: 16 amino acids. The V gene end was trimmed by 3 bases and the J gene end by 3 bases; junction bases not matched to a gene: 9. As DNA, the CDR3 is TGTGCCAGCAGCCATAAGGGGACTAAGGGAACAGATACGCAGTATTTT. Residues: CASSHKGTKGTDTQYF.

The V call is TRBV28, the J call TRBJ1-2; D is uncertain. Germline CDR1 reads MDHEN; CDR2 reads SYDVKM. The CDR3 loop spans 14 amino acids. The V end lost 5 bases, the J end lost 0 bases, and 10 bases lay between the germline ends. Here the CDR3 DNA reads TGTGCCAGCAGTGCCCCTAAAGCTAACTATGGCTACACCTTC. It yields the protein CASSAPKANYGYTF.

The J gene is TRBJ1-6, the V gene TRBV28, with 7 bases that match TRBD1. The CDR3 contains 15 residues. After removal of 5 bases from V and 9 bases from J, the junction contained 10 bases not matched to a gene. Germline assignment: CDR1 MDHEN and CDR2 SYDVKM. The CDR3 here is CASSPLDRVSSPLHF. CDR3 bases: TGTGCCAGCAGTCCCCTCGACAGGGTGAGTTCACCCCTCCACTTT.

This clone was detected once. This chain connects TRBV3-1 (or the pseudogene TRBV3-2) to TRBJ1-3; a possible D gene is TRBD1 (5 bases). Germline loops: CDR1 LGHDT, CDR2 YNNKEL (reference sequence). This CDR3 is built from 15 residues. Trimming removed 2 bases at V and 0 bases at J, with 8 bases between. Here the CDR3 DNA reads TGTGCCAGCAGCCAATCAGGGAACTCTGGAAACACCATATATTTT. Residues: CASSQSGNSGNTIYF.

This chain links TRBV24-1 with TRBJ2-3; TRBD2 agrees at 7 bases. The CDR3 has 16 residues. Germline loops: CDR1 KGHDR, CDR2 SFDVKD. V trimming: 4 bases; J trimming: 5 bases; junction bases outside the gene matches: 11. DNA for the CDR3: TGTGCCACCAGTGACCCTAGCGGAGGGACGAGAGATACGCAGTATTTT. This translates into CATSDPSGGTRDTQYF.

The V and J genes are TRBV6-5 and TRBJ2-7; weak D call: TRBD2 (6 bases). Trimming left V 5 bases short and J 6 bases short, with 11 bases between. The germline V gene encodes CDR1 MNHEY and CDR2 SVGAGI. The CDR3 is 12 residues long. The CDR3 protein is CASSPPGGEQYF. As DNA, the CDR3 is TGTGCCAGCAGTCCCCCCGGGGGCGAGCAGTACTTC.

The gene calls are TRBV28 and TRBJ2-7; 10 bases map to TRBD2. V gave up 10 bases and J gave up 2 bases; unmatched junction bases: 5. This CDR3 spans 13 amino acids. In germline, CDR1 is MDHEN, CDR2 SYDVKM. Here the CDR3 DNA reads TGTGCCACTTCGACTAGCGGGCCCTACGAGCAGTACTTC. Its translation is CATSTSGPYEQYF.

With respect to this clone: The same CDR3 is also encoded by other DNA sequences in this sample. This chain uses TRBV5-1 with TRBJ1-5; the D gene is possibly TRBD1 (5 bases). The germline CDR1 and CDR2 sequences are SGHRS and YFSETQ. The CDR3 runs 15 residues. The V end lost 2 bases, the J end lost 0 bases, and 9 bases lay between the germline ends. CDR3 sequence (DNA): TGCGCCAGCAGCTTTAACGGGGGTAGCAATCAGCCCCAGCATTTT. It codes for CASSFNGGSNQPQHF.